The sequence of this T cell receptor (beta chain) was determined in a study of cytomegalovirus exposure and HLA in healthy donors (dated by TCRdb to 2016 to 2017). For the study in its entirety: An earlier analysis of approximately 600 of the donors reported approximately 290 Gb of sequence data and some 120 million unique TCR beta sequences from 190 million or so T cells. An early release that covered around 590 HLA-typed donors contained about 300 gigabases of sequencing data and 70 million to 100 million unique TCR sequences. Among the roughly 400 genotyped donors, 81% belonged to the genetic ancestry cluster associated with self-reported Caucasian donors. The aim of the study was to test whether cataloging public T cell receptors could identify signatures of past pathogen exposure. Using immunosequencing, the study profiled T cell repertoires from roughly 650 subjects and related those repertoires to cytomegalovirus serostatus. In addition to the first cohort of approximately 670 subjects, a separate validation cohort of some 120 different subjects was used. High-throughput TCR immunosequencing, statistical association of individual TCRs with disease status, and machine learning were combined to predict cytomegalovirus infection status. In a later analysis, previously published TCR beta repertoires from 666 donors were re-analyzed and high-resolution HLA genotyping was added so that TCR occurrence patterns could be studied. Rather than using new phenotypic data, the later analysis identified candidate immune exposures from TCR beta sequences and from how often those sequences occurred across donors. An earlier analysis of around 580 of the donors used high-throughput TCR beta sequencing to judge whether each TCR beta V gene segment behaved as functional or pseudogenic. Donor age, sex, ethnicity and CMV serostatus were collected together with the repertoire data. In a later genetic analysis, genome-wide SNP genotypes for about three fifths of the roughly 670 donors were used, and that subset was treated as a discovery cohort. Every repertoire in the discovery cohort had been generated on one and the same sequencing platform. HLA typing included class I and class II loci at four-digit resolution. Typing coverage varied by locus: about 620-630 donors for A, B, C, DRB1 and DQB1; roughly 560 for DQA1; about 600 for DPA1; approximately 490 for DPB1. Roughly five DR-DQ haplotypes were treated as single units for association and clustering because of strong linkage in the cohort. Among around 400 genotyped donors of the cohort, an average of roughly 230,000 unique TCR beta nucleotide sequences was sequenced per donor, of which about 18% were non-productive.

The CDR3 contains 14 residues, cysteine and phenylalanine counted. Only CDR3 DNA is held: 42 bases, read in frame from base 1. V gives up 2 bases and J gives up 2 bases, and the segment between their germline ends measures 10 bases. From the germline V gene (reference sequence), CDR1 is MNHEY and CDR2 is SMNVEV. The cohort consisted of 666 healthy bone marrow donors. All cohort members were sampled while nominally healthy, although unrecorded immune exposures were likely present. The donor tested CMV seropositive and was one of the 289 seropositive cohort members. Each donor provided a peripheral blood sample, and peripheral blood mononuclear cells were used for TCR beta sequencing. Genomic DNA was extracted from the blood cell samples with the Qiagen DNeasy Blood Extraction Kit. General conclusions and limits of the study: Specific HLA alleles were associated with 16,951 TCR beta sequences at a false discovery rate of 0.05 in a later analysis. It was suggested by the authors that the approach could potentially be generalized to other disease states and immunological phenotypes. Because HLA typing was missing for some donors at each locus, association tests included only the typed subset. In a later genetic analysis, fewer N-insertions in productive TCRs were reported among donors in an Asian-associated ancestry cluster than the approximately 710-donor mean. A further reported finding was that TCR beta sequences accurately predicted the HLA-A and HLA-B alleles for most subjects in the first cohort. Immune exposure information for the cohort was limited to CMV serostatus. In a later analysis, HLA-associated TCR beta chains showed more clonal expansion and lower generation probabilities than non-associated chains that were equally common. Most TCR sequences were observed very rarely across donors, whereas some public TCRs were present in many individuals. A few of the identified cytomegalovirus-associated TCR beta chains were confirmed in vitro to be specific for cytomegalovirus antigens. A cluster of highly shared sequence variants was judged likely to represent a technical artifact of the sequencing pipeline. In a later analysis, several top co-occurrence clusters were reported to appear linked to parvovirus B19, influenza, CMV and Epstein-Barr virus. In a later analysis, the rate of TCR association differed among HLA loci, with DRB1 alleles having the most associated TCRs and HLA-C alleles having the fewest. Because counts were too low, about 18 rarely observed V segments, including chromosome 9 orphons, were excluded from the earlier analysis of 587 of the donors. When HLA alleles, especially DR and DQ, strongly co-occurred, TCR associations were difficult to assign to individual alleles. An association between a missense DCLRE1C variant and V-gene and J-gene trimming of TCR beta chains was found in a later genetic analysis and replicated in an independent cohort. Roughly uniform sequencing depth across donors was assumed in presence/absence analyses, although this assumption may not hold. Only TCR beta chains were sequenced in this cohort, and the absence of alpha or paired-chain data limited detectable features. Because the 87-base-pair reads could not distinguish some IMGT-functional V segments, including TRBV6-2 and TRBV6-3, those segments were excluded. In both the original and validation cohorts, the classifier was reported to diagnose cytomegalovirus status with high specificity and sensitivity. Correlated functional status among segregating V segments might reflect linkage disequilibrium, but an unknown experimental factor could not be ruled out. Most CMV-associated TCR beta chains appeared to be HLA-restricted in a later analysis, and the HLA associations seemed to be driven largely by CMV exposure. The study gave a list of more than 150 TCR beta chains associated with cytomegalovirus. In an earlier analysis of approximately 590 of the donors, most TCR beta V segments were observed in productive rearrangements about 87% or about 30% of the time, broadly matching IMGT annotations.

Library construction relied on the immunoSEQ multiplex PCR assay. For the multiplex PCR, a mixture combining 60 forward primers for TCR Vbeta segments and 13 reverse primers for TCR Jbeta segments was used. A multiplex PCR assay on genomic DNA amplified the CDR3 region of rearranged TCR beta genes. The amplified TCR beta libraries were sequenced on the Illumina HiSeq System as 87-base-pair reads. The authors' analysis ran thus. In a later analysis, some 80 million unique TCR beta chains were counted across the approximately 670 repertoires, and about 10 million of these chains were shared by at least two donors. Raw reads were error-corrected and collapsed into unique sequences with a nearest-neighbor algorithm that merged closely related sequences to remove PCR and sequencing errors. V, D and J gene segments were assigned by aligning CDR3 sequences to IMGT reference sequences. For a sequence to be retained, a match of at least six nucleotides to both a V gene segment and a J gene segment was required. Rearrangements were classified as productive when the CDR3 lacked stop codons and remained in frame with V and J, and all other rearrangements were classified as non-productive. Following IMGT convention, CDR3 was defined as the stretch from the second conserved V-encoded cysteine up to the conserved J-encoded phenylalanine. The earlier analysis of approximately 500 of the donors excluded sequences that lacked an unambiguous match to a single V gene segment. An earlier analysis of 587 of the donors called V segments functional above 56.7% productive rearrangements and segregating when the between-donor standard deviation exceeded 5%. A statistical classification framework was built for diagnosing cytomegalovirus status from the catalog of TCR beta chain sequences. A later analysis assigned V and J genes by comparing TCR nucleotide sequences with IMGT/GENE-DB human TR gene sequences. In a later analysis, CDR3 sequences and most-parsimonious VDJ recombination scenarios were assigned using the TCRdist pipeline. A later analysis defined each TCR beta chain by its CDR3 amino acid sequence plus V-gene family, and excluded reads lacking a unique V-gene family. As a way to deal with suspected cross-contamination and a sequencing artifact, a later analysis dropped 450 to 600 nucleotide sequences that were highly shared and had low generation probability. For each public chain, a later analysis derived a clonal expansion index from normalized ranks of inferred template counts within each repertoire. In a later analysis, generation probabilities were computed with a VDJ recombination model fitted to out-of-frame rearrangements, and the resulting probabilities were checked against IGoR. Hypergeometric tests were used in a later analysis to score TCR-TCR, TCR-HLA and TCR-CMV co-occurrence, with a repertoire-size bias correction applied to the TCR pairs. False discovery rates were estimated in a later analysis by permuting HLA or CMV assignments 20 times. In a later analysis, co-occurring TCRs were grouped with DBSCAN, and TCRdist sequence similarity was added when clustering was performed within HLA-allele-positive subsets. Repertoires with fewer than 30,000 or more than 120,000 public chains were left out of co-occurrence clustering, as were roughly five repertoires with anomalous nucleotide sharing. As stored in TCRdb, this immuneACCESS dataset retains in-frame rearrangements with V and J assigned. A fraction of the clones does not appear; measured against another copy, unresolved V genes explain less than half of the discrepancy, and the remainder lacks a known reason. V and J calls and clone size are copied from that table; D and trimming were computed from the DNA. This sample comprises around 120,000 clones, roughly 80% of them detected only once. The ten top clones hold 2.7% of the sample.

Comments on this clone: No cognate antigen has been identified for it. No much larger clone is present one base from it, and per-base qualities are unavailable.

The source of this sequence is a woman aged 40 to 55 in good health and CMV-seropositive. The chain is assembled from TRBV27 and TRBJ2-7; the D region possibly corresponds to TRBD1 (6 bases align). Sequencing was carried out using PBMCs. CDR3 reads: CASSLSQGTYEQYF. The bases read TGTGCCAGCAGTTTAAGCCAGGGGACCTACGAGCAGTACTTC.